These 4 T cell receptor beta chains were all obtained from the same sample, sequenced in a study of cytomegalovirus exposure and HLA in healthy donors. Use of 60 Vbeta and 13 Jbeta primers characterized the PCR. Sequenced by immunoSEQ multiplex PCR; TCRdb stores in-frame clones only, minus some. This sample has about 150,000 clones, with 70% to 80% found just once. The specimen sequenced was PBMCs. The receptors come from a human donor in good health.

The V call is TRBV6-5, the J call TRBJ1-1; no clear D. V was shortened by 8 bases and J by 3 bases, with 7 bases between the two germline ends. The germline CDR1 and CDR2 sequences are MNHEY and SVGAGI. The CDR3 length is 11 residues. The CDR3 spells CASLRDTEAFF. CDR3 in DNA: TGTGCCAGCCTGAGGGACACTGAAGCTTTCTTT.

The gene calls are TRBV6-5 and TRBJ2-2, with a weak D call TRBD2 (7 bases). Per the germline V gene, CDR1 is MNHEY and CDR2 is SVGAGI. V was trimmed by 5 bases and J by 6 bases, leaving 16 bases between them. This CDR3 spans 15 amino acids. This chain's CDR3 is CASSRGAEGAGELFF. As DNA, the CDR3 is TGTGCCAGCAGTCGGGGGGCAGAGGGCGCCGGGGAGCTGTTTTTT.

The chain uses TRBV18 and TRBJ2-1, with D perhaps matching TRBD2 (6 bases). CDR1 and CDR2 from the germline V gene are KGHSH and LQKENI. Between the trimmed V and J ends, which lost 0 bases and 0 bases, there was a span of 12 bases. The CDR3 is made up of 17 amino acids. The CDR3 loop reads CASSPPGAGSSYNEQFF. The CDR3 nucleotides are TGTGCCAGCTCACCACCGGGTGCGGGGAGCTCCTACAATGAGCAGTTCTTC. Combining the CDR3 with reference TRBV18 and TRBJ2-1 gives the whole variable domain NAGVMQNPRHLVRRRGQEARLRCSPMKGHSHVYWYRQLPEEGLKFMVYLQKENIIDESGMPKERFSAEFPKEGPSILRIQQVVRGDSAAYFCASSPPGAGSSYNEQFFGPGTRLTVL.

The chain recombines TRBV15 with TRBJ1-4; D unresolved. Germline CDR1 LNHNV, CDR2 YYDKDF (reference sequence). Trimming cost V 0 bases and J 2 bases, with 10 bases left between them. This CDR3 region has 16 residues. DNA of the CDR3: TGTGCCACCAGCAGAGATCCAGGTCGCACTAATGAAAAACTGTTTTTT. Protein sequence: CATSRDPGRTNEKLFF. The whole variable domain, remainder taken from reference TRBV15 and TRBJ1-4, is DAMVIQNPRYQVTQFGKPVTLSCSQTLNHNVMYWYQQKSSQAPKLLFHYYDKDFNNEADTPDNFQSRRPNTSFCFLDIRSPGLGDTAMYLCATSRDPGRTNEKLFFGSGTQLSVL.